The 21 T cell receptor beta chains presented below share a single source sample, sequenced in a study of blood T cell repertoires in COVID-19. TCRdb keeps only in-frame clones here, not all; method: immunoSEQ multiplex PCR. There are just over 35,000 clones in the sample; around 87% occur only once, and around 20% lies in the top ten. Sequencing input: peripheral blood. Receptor source: a man in his sixties with acute or convalescent COVID-19.

This chain links TRBV5-1 with TRBJ2-1; 11 nucleotides match TRBD2. After removal of 0 bases from V and 6 bases from J, the junction contained 5 bases not matched to a gene. The CDR3 extends over 16 amino acids. Germline assignment: CDR1 SGHRS and CDR2 YFSETQ. Here the CDR3 DNA reads TGCGCCAGCAGCTTGGACGGGACTAGCGGTGTCAATGAGCAGTTCTTC. Its protein product is CASSLDGTSGVNEQFF.

The chain couples TRBV11-2 to TRBJ2-1; 10 nucleotides match TRBD2. V lost 7 bases, J lost 7 bases, and 16 bases stayed unmatched. This CDR3 spans 17 amino acids. The V gene's germline CDR1 is SGHAT and CDR2 FQNNGV. The CDR3 region is CASTLRLSSGRMNEQFF. DNA for the CDR3: TGTGCCAGCACCCTGCGGTTAAGTAGCGGGAGGATGAATGAGCAGTTCTTC.

The chain employs TRBV4-3 and TRBJ1-1, with TRBD1 matching 9 bases. V was pared by 4 bases and J by 5 bases, with 8 bases of the junction left unmatched. Germline V gene data show CDR1 as LGHNA and CDR2 as YSLEER. This CDR3 contains 15 residues. The DNA of the CDR3 is TGCGCCAGCAGCCGGTCCACAGGGGGCGGAACTGAAGCTTTCTTT. This gives the protein CASSRSTGGGTEAFF.

J is TRBJ1-2 and V is TRBV28, with D tentatively TRBD1 (6 bases). V lost 5 bases, J lost 4 bases, and 11 bases lay in between. CDR1 and CDR2 from the germline V gene are MDHEN and SYDVKM. The CDR3 is made up of 13 amino acids. The CDR3 DNA is TGTGCCAGCAGTCTCCTCAGGGGCTATGGCTACACCTTC. Its protein is CASSLLRGYGYTF.

The chain recombines TRBV28 with TRBJ2-2; 9 bases line up with TRBD1. CDR3 length equals 16 residues. The junction had 13 bases not matched to a gene; V was cut back by 8 bases and J by 6 bases. Germline-derived CDR1 and CDR2 are MDHEN and SYDVKM. Written as DNA, the CDR3 is TGTGCCAGCGAAAGTTCGGGACAGGGCTCATCCGGGGAGCTGTTTTTT. Its protein product is CASESSGQGSSGELFF.

The chain combines TRBV5-1 with TRBJ1-6, with 10 bases lining up with TRBD1. The CDR3 has 14 amino acids. Germline lookup yields CDR1 SGHRS and CDR2 YFSETQ. V trimming: 4 bases; J trimming: 8 bases; junction bases outside the gene matches: 3. In DNA, the CDR3 is TGCGCCAGCAGCGCGGACAGGGGGTATTCACCCCTCCACTTT. Its protein is CASSADRGYSPLHF. Combining the CDR3 with reference TRBV5-1 and TRBJ1-6 gives the whole variable domain KAGVTQTPRYLIKTRGQQVTLSCSPISGHRSVSWYQQTPGQGLQFLFEYFSETQRNKGNFPGRFSGRQFSNSRSEMNVSTLELGDSALYLCASSADRGYSPLHFGNGTRLTVT.

The genes are TRBV18 and TRBJ1-2; 7 bases agree with TRBD1. The germline V gene has CDR1 KGHSH and CDR2 LQKENI. This CDR3 has 12 residues. The J segment lost 7 bases and the V segment lost 6 bases, leaving 5 bases of the junction unmatched. In nucleotides, the CDR3 is TGTGCCAGCTCGAAGGACAGGTCTGGCTACACCTTC. This translates into CASSKDRSGYTF.

V and J are TRBV9 and TRBJ1-1; D gene uncertain. V gave up 3 bases and J gave up 2 bases, with 17 bases separating them. The CDR3 is made up of 16 amino acids. CDR1 is SGDLS and CDR2 is YYNGEE in the germline V gene. The CDR3 is CASSAGSRADNTEAFF. The CDR3 DNA sequence: TGTGCCAGCAGCGCGGGGTCCCGGGCCGATAACACTGAAGCTTTCTTT. Based on the CDR3 plus reference TRBV9 and TRBJ1-1, the full variable domain is DSGVTQTPKHLITATGQRVTLRCSPRSGDLSVYWYQQSLDQGLQFLIQYYNGEERAKGNILERFSAQQFPDLHSELNLSSLELGDSALYFCASSAGSRADNTEAFFGQGTRLTVV.

This chain connects TRBV7-8 to TRBJ2-5; D is tentatively TRBD1 or TRBD2 (6 bases each). The CDR3 is made up of 16 amino acids. Trimming shortened V by 5 bases and J by 8 bases, and 24 bases separated the two germline ends. Germline assignment: CDR1 SGHVS and CDR2 FQNEAQ. Written as DNA, the CDR3 is TGTGCCAGCAGCCTAGGGGGGCTAGCTCGGAATCCTACCCAGTACTTC. Amino acid sequence: CASSLGGLARNPTQYF.

The V gene is TRBV11-2, the J gene TRBJ1-5; D possibly corresponds to TRBD1 (5 bases). The ends were cut back, 5 bases at V and 2 bases at J, with 7 bases in the middle. Germline values: CDR1 SGHAT, CDR2 FQNNGV. The CDR3 is 13 amino acids. CDR3 in DNA: TGTGCCAGCAGCCCCAGGGGCAATCAGCCCCAGCATTTT. Residues: CASSPRGNQPQHF. Full variable domain (missing parts from reference TRBV11-2 and TRBJ1-5): EAGVAQSPRYKIIEKRQSVAFWCNPISGHATLYWYQQILGQGPKLLIQFQNNGVVDDSQLPKDRFSAERLKGVDSTLKIQPAKLEDSAVYLCASSPRGNQPQHFGDGTRLSIL.

This chain links TRBV28 with TRBJ2-7; a possible D gene is TRBD1 (5 bases). This CDR3 has 13 residues. CDR1 is MDHEN, CDR2 SYDVKM, per germline. V lost 7 bases and J lost 3, with 13 bases in between. CDR3 DNA sequence: TGTGCCAGCACCAAGGGGCGGCTCTACGAGCAGTACGTC. It is translated as CASTKGRLYEQYV.

V gene TRBV5-1 combines with J gene TRBJ2-1; 14 bases agree with TRBD2. CDR3 size: 18 residues. J lost 4 bases, V lost 3 bases, and 9 bases had no gene match. The germline gives CDR1 SGHRS, CDR2 YFSETQ. CDR3 amino acids: CASSSTTSGRAGYNEQFF. CDR3 nucleotide sequence: TGCGCCAGCAGCTCTACGACTAGCGGGAGGGCCGGATACAATGAGCAGTTCTTC.

V usage is TRBV6-2 or TRBV6-3 and J usage is TRBJ2-2; TRBD1 agrees at 9 bases. The CDR3 covers 15 residues. Per the germline V gene, CDR1 is MNHEY and CDR2 is SVGEGT. V trimming: 1 base; J trimming: 6 bases; junction bases outside the gene matches: 3. DNA for the CDR3: TGTGCCAGCAGTTACTGGACAGGGGCAGCCGGGGAGCTGTTTTTT. Amino acid sequence: CASSYWTGAAGELFF.

CDR3 region: CASSSTTSGKAEQYF. The CDR3 region has the DNA TGTGCCAGCAGTTCCACGACTAGCGGGAAAGCCGAGCAGTACTTC. The V call is TRBV6-5, the J call TRBJ2-7; 11 bases are a match to TRBD2. Germline CDR1 reads MNHEY; CDR2 reads SVGAGI. V dropped 4 bases and J dropped 6; count of bases not matched to a gene: 8. This CDR3 comprises 15 residues.

The chain couples TRBV19 to TRBJ2-1, with a weak D call TRBD1 (8 bases). From germline, CDR1 is LNHDA and CDR2 SQIVND (reference sequence). CDR3 size: 19 residues. Trimming removed 5 bases at V and 0 bases at J, with 23 bases between. Here the CDR3 reads CASSPDRVRERGSYNEQFF. The CDR3 DNA reads as TGTGCCAGTAGTCCGGACAGGGTCCGGGAGCGGGGCTCCTACAATGAGCAGTTCTTC.

This clone has only one observation. The chain carries TRBV6-5 and TRBJ1-4; a weak D match, TRBD1 (6 bases). The CDR3 covers 13 residues. Per germline, CDR1 MNHEY and CDR2 SVGAGI. The V end lost 5 bases, the J end lost 8 bases, and 12 bases lay between the germline ends. The CDR3 spells CASSTNRDEKLFF. CDR3 DNA sequence: TGTGCCAGCAGTACCAACAGGGACGAAAAACTGTTTTTT.

The V and J genes are TRBV5-8 and TRBJ1-5; D is perhaps TRBD1 (5 bases). CDR3 size: 12 residues. Trimming shortened V by 4 bases and J by 5 bases, and 7 bases separated the two germline ends. Germline values: CDR1 SGHTS, CDR2 YDEGEE. The CDR3 DNA is TGTGCCAGCAGCCCAGGGTATCAGCCCCAGCATTTT. This translates into CASSPGYQPQHF.

The chain has TRBV24-1 and TRBJ1-5; D not certain. The CDR3 has 12 residues. CDR1 and CDR2 (germline): KGHDR, SFDVKD. The germline V and J ends were trimmed by 1 base and 12 bases, with 9 bases remaining between them. Here the CDR3 reads CATSDFIGSQHF. The CDR3 DNA is TGTGCCACCAGTGATTTTATCGGGAGCCAGCATTTT.

There are a few counts of this clone. The chain employs TRBV27 and TRBJ1-5, with 7 nucleotides matching TRBD1. V lost 7 bases to trimming and J lost 7 bases; unmatched junction nucleotides: 4. Germline loops: CDR1 MNHEY, CDR2 SMNVEV (reference sequence). The CDR3 loop spans 12 amino acids. CDR3 DNA: TGTGCCAGCAAACAGGGGCGGCAGCCCCAGCATTTT. Amino acids: CASKQGRQPQHF.

This chain uses TRBV13 with TRBJ2-2; D gene ambiguous. Germline V CDR1 and CDR2: PRHDT, FYEKMQ (reference sequence). This CDR3 has 13 residues. The V end lost 4 bases, the J end lost 10 bases, and 13 bases lay between the germline ends. Written as DNA, the CDR3 is TGTGCCAGCAGCTCTCCGGTATTCGCGGAGCTGTTTTTT. Translated, it gives CASSSPVFAELFF.

The J gene is TRBJ1-1, the V gene TRBV20-1; perhaps TRBD1 as D (5 bases). Trimming removed 3 bases at V and 2 bases at J, with 16 bases between. Germline V gene data show CDR1 as DFQATT and CDR2 as SNEGSKA (reference sequence). There are 15 residues in the CDR3. This CDR3 reads CSASRRGQGNTEAFF. As DNA, the CDR3 is TGCAGTGCTAGTAGAAGAGGCCAGGGTAACACTGAAGCTTTCTTT.